These 8 T cell receptor beta chains share one sample of origin, sequenced in a study of blood T cells in healthy people across ages. Together with a sample-barcoded 5' primer, a J-beta primer mix was included in a second PCR lasting about 7 to 12 cycles. TCRdb processed the 5' RACE reads anew with MiXCR; each CDR3 protein has one entry. The repertoire holds under 750,000 distinct CDR3 sequences, with around half as singletons. Sample: blood. The receptors were gathered from a man older than 75 in good health.

V gene TRBV20-1 combines with J gene TRBJ2-7, with 8 bases identical to TRBD2. The CDR3 covers 13 residues. Germline CDR1 and CDR2: DFQATT and SNEGSKA (reference sequence). V gave up 7 bases and J gave up 1 base; unmatched junction bases: 6. CDR3 protein: CSVAREVSYEQYF. CDR3 sequence (DNA): TGCAGTGTAGCGCGGGAGGTATCCTACGAGCAGTACTTC.

The gene calls are TRBV11-2 and TRBJ2-5; 13 positions agree with TRBD2. This CDR3 spans 16 amino acids. Germline V CDR1 and CDR2: SGHAT, FQNNGV. V was clipped by 5 bases and J by 4 bases; unmatched bases: 7. CDR3 nucleotides: TGTGCCAGCAGCCTAAGGACTAGCGGGAGAGGAGAGACCCAGTACTTC. Translating gives CASSLRTSGRGETQYF.

The sample holds a few counts of this clonotype. This CDR3 is CASSYRARETQYF. As DNA, the CDR3 is TGTGCCAGCAGTTATCGGGCGAGGGAGACCCAGTACTTC. The chain has TRBV6-2 or TRBV6-3 and TRBJ2-5; D is uncertain. Trimming took 3 bases from V and 5 from J, leaving 10 bases between them. The germline gives CDR1 MNHEY, CDR2 SVGEGT. The CDR3 loop spans 13 amino acids.

The chain uses TRBV20-1 and TRBJ1-5, with a tentative D call TRBD1 (5 bases). This CDR3 region has 16 residues. Trimming pared 5 bases from V and 7 bases from J, leaving 24 bases between. Germline loops: CDR1 DFQATT, CDR2 SNEGSKA (reference sequence). The DNA of the CDR3 is TGCAGTGCTCACCCGGGACCCAACCCAGTCATACAGCCCCAGCATTTT. Its protein is CSAHPGPNPVIQPQHF.

V is TRBV20-1 and J is TRBJ2-1, with D perhaps TRBD2 (5 bases). The CDR3 consists of 14 residues. Trimming shortened V by 1 base and J by 10 bases, and 17 bases separated the two germline ends. In germline, CDR1 is DFQATT, CDR2 SNEGSKA (reference sequence). The chain's CDR3 is CSARGELGVGEQFF. As DNA, the CDR3 is TGCAGTGCTAGAGGTGAACTAGGAGTAGGCGAGCAGTTCTTC.

This sequence joins TRBV20-1 and TRBJ1-1; tentatively, D is TRBD1 (5 bases). The CDR3 sequence is 15 residues long. The ends were cut back, 2 bases at V and 2 bases at J, with 15 bases in the middle. Germline CDR1 DFQATT, CDR2 SNEGSKA (reference sequence). The CDR3 sequence: CSARKVGGLNTEAFF. The DNA of the CDR3 is TGCAGTGCTAGAAAGGTGGGGGGGTTAAACACTGAAGCTTTCTTT.

The V and J genes are TRBV6-5 and TRBJ2-4; D possibly uses TRBD1 or TRBD2 (5 bases each). The closer fit of TRBJ2-7 to the DNA end suggests the J call may be wrong. Germline CDR1 is MNHEY and CDR2 is SVGAGI. CDR3 length equals 16 residues. This chain's CDR3 is CASSYQVRDPPYEQYF. The CDR3 DNA sequence: TGTGCCAGCAGTTACCAGGTCAGGGACCCGCCTTACGAGCAGTACTTC.

The chain has TRBV6-2 or TRBV6-3 and TRBJ2-1; 9 bases are shared with TRBD2. Germline V lookup: CDR1 MNHEY, CDR2 SVGEGT. V gave up 3 bases and J gave up 6 bases; unmatched junction bases: 12. CDR3 size: 17 residues. The CDR3 DNA is TGTGCCAGCAGTTATCGACTAGCGGAGGGAGGATCCAATGAGCAGTTCTTC. Translation: CASSYRLAEGGSNEQFF.